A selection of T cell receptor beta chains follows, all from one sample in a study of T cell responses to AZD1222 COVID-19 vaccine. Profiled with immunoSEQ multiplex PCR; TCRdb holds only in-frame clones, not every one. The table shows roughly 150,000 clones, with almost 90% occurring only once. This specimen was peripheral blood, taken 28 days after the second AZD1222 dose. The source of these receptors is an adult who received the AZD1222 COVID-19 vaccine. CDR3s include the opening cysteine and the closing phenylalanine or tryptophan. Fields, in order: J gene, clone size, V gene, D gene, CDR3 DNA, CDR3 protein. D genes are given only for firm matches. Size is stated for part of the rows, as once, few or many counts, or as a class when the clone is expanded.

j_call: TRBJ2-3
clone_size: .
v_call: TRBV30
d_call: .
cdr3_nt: TGTGCCTGGAGTGCGATCGGTGTGGGACGGGTAGATACGCAGTATTTT
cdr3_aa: CAWSAIGVGRVDTQYF

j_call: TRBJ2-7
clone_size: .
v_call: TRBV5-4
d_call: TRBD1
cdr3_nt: TGTGCCAGCAGCTCTCCGGGACAGGACTACGAGCAGTACTTC
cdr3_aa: CASSSPGQDYEQYF

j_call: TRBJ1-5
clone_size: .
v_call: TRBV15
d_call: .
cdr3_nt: TGTGCCACCAGCAGAGATAGGTACGGGAATCAGCCCCAGCATTTT
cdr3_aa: CATSRDRYGNQPQHF

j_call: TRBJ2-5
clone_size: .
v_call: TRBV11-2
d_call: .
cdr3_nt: TGTGCCAGCAGCTTAGATCCCCTCGGGCAGACCCAGTACTTC
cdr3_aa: CASSLDPLGQTQYF

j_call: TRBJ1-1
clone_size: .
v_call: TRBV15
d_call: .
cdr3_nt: TGTGCCACCAGCAGAGACAAAGGGATCAGAGGGGAAGCTTTCTTT
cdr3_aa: CATSRDKGIRGEAFF

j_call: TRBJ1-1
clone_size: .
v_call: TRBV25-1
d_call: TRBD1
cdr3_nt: TGTGCCAGCAGTGCCCGGACAGGGCGGAACACTGAAGCTTTCTTT
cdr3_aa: CASSARTGRNTEAFF

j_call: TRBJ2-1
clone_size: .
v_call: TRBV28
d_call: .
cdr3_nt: TGTGCCAGCAGTTCCACGTGGGGCCCTTACAATGAGCAGTTCTTC
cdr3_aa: CASSSTWGPYNEQFF

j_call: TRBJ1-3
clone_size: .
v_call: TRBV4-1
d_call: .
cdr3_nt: TGCGCCAGCAGCCAAGACGCACCCGGGACACTGGGTGGAAACACCATATATTTT
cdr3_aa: CASSQDAPGTLGGNTIYF

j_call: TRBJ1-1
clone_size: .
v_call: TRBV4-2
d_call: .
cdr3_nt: TGTGCCAGCAGCCACATAAACAGGGAGAGGGACACTGAAGCTTTCTTT
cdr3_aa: CASSHINRERDTEAFF

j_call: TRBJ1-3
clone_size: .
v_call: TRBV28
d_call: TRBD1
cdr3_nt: TGTGCCAGCACCCGCGACAGGGTGCCTGGAAACACCATATATTTT
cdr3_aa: CASTRDRVPGNTIYF

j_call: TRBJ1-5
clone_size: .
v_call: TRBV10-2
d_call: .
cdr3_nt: TGCGCCAGCCGAGTACAGGGACGCAATCAGCCCCAGCATTTT
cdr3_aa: CASRVQGRNQPQHF

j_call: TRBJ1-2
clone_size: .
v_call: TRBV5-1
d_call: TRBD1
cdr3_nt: TGCGCCAGCAGGAGTGGGGACAGGGGTTTCTATGGCTACACCTTC
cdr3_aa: CASRSGDRGFYGYTF

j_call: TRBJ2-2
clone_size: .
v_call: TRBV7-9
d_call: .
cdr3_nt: TGTGCCAGCAGCTTATCCCTTGAGCTGTTTTTT
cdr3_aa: CASSLSLELFF

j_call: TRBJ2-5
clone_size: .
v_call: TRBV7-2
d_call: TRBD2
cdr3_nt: TGTGCCAGCAGCTTAGAGGGACTACCCCGAGAGACCCAGTACTTC
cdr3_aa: CASSLEGLPRETQYF

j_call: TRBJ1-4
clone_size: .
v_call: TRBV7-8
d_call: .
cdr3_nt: TGTGCCAGCAGCCTGGGAACAGCAACTAATGAAAAACTGTTTTTT
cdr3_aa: CASSLGTATNEKLFF

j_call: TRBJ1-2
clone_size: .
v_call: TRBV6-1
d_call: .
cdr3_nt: TGTGCCAGCAGTGAAGATGGGGGGTATGGCTACACCTTC
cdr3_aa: CASSEDGGYGYTF

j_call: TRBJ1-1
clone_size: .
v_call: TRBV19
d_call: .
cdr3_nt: TGTGCCAGTAGTATTCCTAACAGGAGCCCGGACACTGAAGCTTTCTTT
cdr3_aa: CASSIPNRSPDTEAFF

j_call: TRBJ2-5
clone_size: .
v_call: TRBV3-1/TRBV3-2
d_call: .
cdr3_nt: TGTGCCAGCAGCCAAGTGGGCGGATCTTGGCGAGAGACCCAGTACTTC
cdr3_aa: CASSQVGGSWRETQYF

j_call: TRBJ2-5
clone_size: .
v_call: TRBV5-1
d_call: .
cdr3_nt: TGCGCCAGCAGCTTGGCGCTTCCGGATGAAGAGACCCAGTACTTC
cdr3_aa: CASSLALPDEETQYF

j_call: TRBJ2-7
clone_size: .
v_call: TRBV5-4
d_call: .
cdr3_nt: TGTGCCAGCAGCTTGGGACAGGAGCGGGAGCAGTACTTC
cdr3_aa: CASSLGQEREQYF

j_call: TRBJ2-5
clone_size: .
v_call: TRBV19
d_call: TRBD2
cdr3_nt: TGTGCCAGTAGTATTCTGGGTAGCGGGCAAGAGACCCAGTACTTC
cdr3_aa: CASSILGSGQETQYF

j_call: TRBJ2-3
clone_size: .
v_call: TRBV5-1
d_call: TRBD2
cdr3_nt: TGCGCCAGCAGCCTCGGGACTAGCGGCCCAGGGGGAGATACGCAGTATTTT
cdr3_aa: CASSLGTSGPGGDTQYF

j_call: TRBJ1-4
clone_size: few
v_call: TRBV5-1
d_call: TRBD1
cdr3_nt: TGCGCCAGCAGCTGGGGGGACAGGGGAGGAACTAATGAAAAACTGTTTTTT
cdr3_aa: CASSWGDRGGTNEKLFF

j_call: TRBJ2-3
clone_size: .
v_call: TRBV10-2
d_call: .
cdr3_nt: TGCGCCAGCACTGACTCTGGGCATAGCACAGATACGCAGTATTTT
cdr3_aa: CASTDSGHSTDTQYF

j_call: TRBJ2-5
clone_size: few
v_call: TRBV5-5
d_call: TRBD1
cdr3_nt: TGTGCCAGCAGCCAACCGGACAGGGGGCAGCGGGAGACCCAGTACTTC
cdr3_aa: CASSQPDRGQRETQYF

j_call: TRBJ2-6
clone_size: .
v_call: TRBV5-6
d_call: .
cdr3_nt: TGTGCCAGCAGCTTGGGGGACTCTGGGGCCAACGTCCTGACTTTC
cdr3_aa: CASSLGDSGANVLTF

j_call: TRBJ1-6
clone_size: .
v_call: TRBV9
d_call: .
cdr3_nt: TGTGCCAGCAGCGTCGGACAAGAAAATTCACCCCTCCACTTT
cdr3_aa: CASSVGQENSPLHF

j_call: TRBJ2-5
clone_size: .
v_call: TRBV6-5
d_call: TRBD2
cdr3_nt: TGTGCCAGCAGTTATACTAGCGGGGACCAAGAGACCCAGTACTTC
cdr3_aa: CASSYTSGDQETQYF

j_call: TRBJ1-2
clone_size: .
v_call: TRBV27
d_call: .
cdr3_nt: TGTGCCAGCAGTTTATCGGGAGCATATGGCTACACCTTC
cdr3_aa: CASSLSGAYGYTF

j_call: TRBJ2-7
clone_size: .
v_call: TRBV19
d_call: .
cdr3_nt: TGTGCCAGTAGTACACAAGGGGGTTTTATCCCCTACGAGCAGTACTTC
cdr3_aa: CASSTQGGFIPYEQYF

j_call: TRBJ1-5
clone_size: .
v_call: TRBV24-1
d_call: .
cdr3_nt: TGTGCCACCAGTGATTTCTCCAGGTTCAATCAGCCCCAGCATTTT
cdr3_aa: CATSDFSRFNQPQHF

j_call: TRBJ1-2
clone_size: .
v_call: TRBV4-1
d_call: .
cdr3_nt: TGCGCCAGCAGCCAAGATCAGGCGGACACAAATGGCTACACCTTC
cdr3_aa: CASSQDQADTNGYTF

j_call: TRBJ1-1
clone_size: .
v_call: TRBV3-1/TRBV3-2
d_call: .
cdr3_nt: TGTGCCAGCAGCCCCCTGACAGCGAACACTGAAGCTTTCTTT
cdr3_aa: CASSPLTANTEAFF

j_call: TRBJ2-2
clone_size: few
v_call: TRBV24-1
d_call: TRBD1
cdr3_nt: TGTGCCACCAGCCGACAGGGCGGCACCGGGGAGCTGTTTTTT
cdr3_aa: CATSRQGGTGELFF

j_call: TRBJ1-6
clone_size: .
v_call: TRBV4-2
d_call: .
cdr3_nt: TGTGCCAGGACTAGTGGACCGCAGAGAGTTTCACCCCTCCACTTT
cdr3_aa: CARTSGPQRVSPLHF

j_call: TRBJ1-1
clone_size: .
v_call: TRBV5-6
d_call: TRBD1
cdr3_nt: TGTGCCAGCAGCCGAGGACAGGTGAACATGAACACTGAAGCTTTCTTT
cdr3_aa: CASSRGQVNMNTEAFF

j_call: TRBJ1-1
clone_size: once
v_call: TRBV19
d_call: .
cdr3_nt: TGTGCCAGTCAGGTCCAGTGGGGTGGATTATCTGAAGCTTTCTTT
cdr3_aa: CASQVQWGGLSEAFF

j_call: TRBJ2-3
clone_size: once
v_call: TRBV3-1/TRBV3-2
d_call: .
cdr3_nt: TGTGCCAGCAGCCAGGTTGGGATGGGTACGCAGTATTTT
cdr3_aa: CASSQVGMGTQYF

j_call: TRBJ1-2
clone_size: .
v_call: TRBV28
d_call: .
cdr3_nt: TGTGCCAGCAGTCCCCCCACCGGTAACTATGGCTACACCTTC
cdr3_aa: CASSPPTGNYGYTF

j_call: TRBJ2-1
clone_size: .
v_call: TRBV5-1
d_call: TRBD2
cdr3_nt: TGCGCCAGCAGCTTGAGGCTTGGACGGGGGGTTGGGGAGCAGTTCTTC
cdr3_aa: CASSLRLGRGVGEQFF

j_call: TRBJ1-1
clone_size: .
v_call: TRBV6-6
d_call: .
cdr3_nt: TGTGCCAGCACCCCTCGAGGGAGCACTGAAGCTTTCTTT
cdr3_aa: CASTPRGSTEAFF

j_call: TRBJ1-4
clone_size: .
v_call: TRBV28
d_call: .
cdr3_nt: TGTGCCAGCAGGATGCCGTGGGGCAGCGTTAATGAAAAACTGTTTTTT
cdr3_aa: CASRMPWGSVNEKLFF

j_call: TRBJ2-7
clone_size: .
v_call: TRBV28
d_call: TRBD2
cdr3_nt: TGTGCCAGCAGTTTAGTAGCGGGAGGGCCTCACGCCTACGAGCAGTACTTC
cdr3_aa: CASSLVAGGPHAYEQYF

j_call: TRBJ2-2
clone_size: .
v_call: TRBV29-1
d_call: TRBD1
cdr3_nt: TGCAGCGCCCGGACAGGGTTAAACACCGGGGAGCTGTTTTTT
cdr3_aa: CSARTGLNTGELFF

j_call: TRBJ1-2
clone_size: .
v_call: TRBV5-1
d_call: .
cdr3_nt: TGCGCCAGCAGCCCTGACCTTACAGGGTTCTATGGCTACACCTTC
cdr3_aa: CASSPDLTGFYGYTF

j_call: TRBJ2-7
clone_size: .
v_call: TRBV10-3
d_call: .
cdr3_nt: TGTGCCACGACCAGGAGGGTGAAAAACGAGCAGTACTTC
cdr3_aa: CATTRRVKNEQYF

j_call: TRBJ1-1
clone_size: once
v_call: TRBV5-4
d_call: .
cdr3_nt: TGTGCCAGCAGCTCGACGGATACCATGAACACTGAAGCTTTCTTT
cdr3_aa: CASSSTDTMNTEAFF